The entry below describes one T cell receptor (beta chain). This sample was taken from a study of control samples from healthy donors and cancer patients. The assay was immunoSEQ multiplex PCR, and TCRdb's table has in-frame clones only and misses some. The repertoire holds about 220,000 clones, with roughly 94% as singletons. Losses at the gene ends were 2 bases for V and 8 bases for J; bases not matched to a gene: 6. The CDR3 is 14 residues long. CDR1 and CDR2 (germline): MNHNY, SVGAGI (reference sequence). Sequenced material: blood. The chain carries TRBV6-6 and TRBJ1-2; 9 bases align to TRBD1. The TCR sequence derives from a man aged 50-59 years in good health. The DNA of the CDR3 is TGTGCCAGCAGTTACCCGGGACAGGGTAAGGGCTACACCTTC. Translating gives CASSYPGQGKGYTF.